This note documents a single T cell receptor (beta chain) sequence. What it binds is not known. A junction end diverges from the germline sequence, so it may reflect a read error. This entry comes from a study of T-cell reconstitution after alpha-beta-depleted transplantation in children. Study conclusions and caveats: It was surviving recipient T cells and thymic progenitors that gave some patients high TCRbeta diversity at day 60. About two months after transplant, alpha-beta T cells reportedly came from several hundred expanded graft clones. T-cell counts and diversity at one year post-transplant came mainly from newly produced T cells.

Using unique molecular identifiers, the investigators prepared the TCRbeta library. TCRdb recomputed calls from the PCR reads with MiXCR, one row per CDR3 protein. The table has 250,000 to 400,000 distinct CDR3 sequences, more than 20% seen once. The CDR3 is made up of 13 amino acids. Germline V CDR1 and CDR2: MNHEY, SMNVEV (reference sequence). The V and J genes are TRBV27 and TRBJ2-5; no firm D call. The sequence was obtained from a male patient younger than 18 who had a stem cell transplant for acute lymphoblastic leukemia, so the T cells may come from the graft donor. Specimen: PBMCs, mostly from graft donor cells, collected 180 days after TCRalphabeta/CD19-depleted stem cell transplant. The CDR3 nucleotides are TGTGCCAGCAGTAGCGAGTACCAAGAGACTCAGTACTTC. Its protein is CASSSEYQETQYF.